These 21 T cell receptor beta chains share one sample of origin, sequenced in a study of cytomegalovirus exposure and HLA in healthy donors. In the PCR, 60 Vbeta and 13 Jbeta primers were used. The protocol was immunoSEQ multiplex PCR, while the TCRdb copy is restricted to in-frame clones and leaves out a portion. Of about 99,000 clones detected, about 77% appear once; the ten largest clones hold more than 3%. The sequenced material came from PBMCs. The receptors stem from a man aged 40-55 years in good health and CMV-seronegative.

CDR3 coding DNA: TGTGCCAGCTCGGACAGGGCCAATCAGCCCCAGCATTTT. Protein: CASSDRANQPQHF. This sequence joins TRBV18 and TRBJ1-5; 8 bases agree with TRBD1. Germline values: CDR1 KGHSH, CDR2 LQKENI. The V and J ends lost 6 bases and 3 bases, in that order; junction bases with no gene match: 1. This CDR3 region has 13 residues. Filled out from reference TRBV18 and TRBJ1-5, the complete variable domain reads NAGVMQNPRHLVRRRGQEARLRCSPMKGHSHVYWYRQLPEEGLKFMVYLQKENIIDESGMPKERFSAEFPKEGPSILRIQQVVRGDSAAYFCASSDRANQPQHFGDGTRLSIL.

Only a few counts were recorded for this clone. V gene TRBV13 combines with J gene TRBJ1-1; 7 positions agree with TRBD1. The CDR3 contains 15 residues. Germline V gives CDR1 PRHDT, CDR2 FYEKMQ (reference sequence). With 5 bases clipped from V and 1 base from J, the junction kept 7 bases outside the gene matches. The CDR3 nucleotides are TGTGCCAGCAGCCCCACCGGGACAGCGAACACTGAAGCTTTCTTT. Encoded protein: CASSPTGTANTEAFF.

This clone was counted once. The chain uses TRBV28 and TRBJ1-5; D possibly corresponds to TRBD1 (6 bases). The CDR3 has 16 residues. The V end was cut by 5 bases, the J end by 0 bases, with 14 bases between. CDR1 and CDR2 from the germline V gene are MDHEN and SYDVKM. CDR3 residues: CASSETRTDSNQPQHF. The CDR3, as DNA: TGTGCCAGCAGTGAGACAAGGACAGATAGCAATCAGCCCCAGCATTTT.

The genes are TRBV6-6 and TRBJ2-2; D may be TRBD2 (6 bases). The CDR3 contains 16 residues. V was pared by 2 bases and J by 4 bases, with 14 bases between. CDR1 is MNHNY, CDR2 SVGAGI, per germline (reference sequence). The CDR3 region has the DNA TGTGCCAGCAGTTACCCTCCCCCCGGGGGCACCGGGGAGCTGTTTTTT. The encoded protein is CASSYPPPGGTGELFF.

The chain links TRBV2 to TRBJ2-5, with 10 bases that match TRBD1. Germline V gene lookup returns CDR1 SNHLY and CDR2 FYNNEI. This CDR3 is 17 amino acids long. V shed 7 bases and J 2 bases; nucleotides not matched to a gene: 13. CDR3 coding DNA: TGTGCCAGCACCTCTGACAGGGGGCGCAGTGGGCAAGAGACCCAGTACTTC. Translated, it gives CASTSDRGRSGQETQYF.

This sequence joins TRBV9 and TRBJ1-2, with TRBD1 as a possible D gene (5 bases). The CDR3 is made up of 13 amino acids. V shed 0 bases and J shed 7 bases, with 10 bases lying between them. Germline-derived CDR1 and CDR2 are SGDLS and YYNGEE. This CDR3 reads CASSVEGMRGYTF. In DNA form, the CDR3 reads TGTGCCAGCAGCGTAGAGGGGATGCGTGGCTACACCTTC. The full variable domain, its missing parts supplied by reference TRBV9 and TRBJ1-2, is DSGVTQTPKHLITATGQRVTLRCSPRSGDLSVYWYQQSLDQGLQFLIQYYNGEERAKGNILERFSAQQFPDLHSELNLSSLELGDSALYFCASSVEGMRGYTFGSGTRLTVV.

CDR3 bases: TGTGCCAGCAGCCGAGAGGGGGCTTACGAGCAGTACTTC. Translated, it gives CASSREGAYEQYF. V usage is TRBV2 and J usage is TRBJ2-7; 7 bases fit TRBD1. Per the germline V gene, CDR1 is SNHLY and CDR2 is FYNNEI. The CDR3 is 13 amino acids. V lost 6 bases to trimming and J lost 4 bases; unmatched junction nucleotides: 6.

The genes are TRBV7-2 and TRBJ2-1; D is perhaps TRBD2 (6 bases). Trimming cost V 5 bases and J 6 bases, with 17 bases left between them. The CDR3 has 15 amino acids. The germline V gene has CDR1 SGHTA and CDR2 FQGNSA. The CDR3 coding sequence is TGTGCCAGCAGCCTAGACTGGAGGGTGGTCAATGAGCAGTTCTTC. It translates to CASSLDWRVVNEQFF.

This clone occurred a few times. The CDR3 DNA reads as TGCGCCAGCAGCCGTGTGGGGGCCACTGAAGCTTTCTTT. Its protein product is CASSRVGATEAFF. V and J are TRBV5-1 and TRBJ1-1; possible D gene TRBD1, 6 bases. Germline values: CDR1 SGHRS, CDR2 YFSETQ. The CDR3 has 13 residues. V gave up 4 bases and J gave up 4 bases, with 11 bases separating them.

V gene TRBV2 combines with J gene TRBJ1-1; a possible D gene is TRBD1 (6 bases). Trimming removed 3 bases at V and 1 base at J, with 15 bases between. CDR1 and CDR2 from the germline V gene are SNHLY and FYNNEI. The CDR3 has 16 amino acids. This CDR3 reads CASSESVGGPNTEAFF. The CDR3 DNA follows: TGTGCCAGCAGTGAGTCGGTAGGGGGTCCGAACACTGAAGCTTTCTTT.

V gene TRBV7-2 combines with J gene TRBJ2-5; the match to TRBD2 covers 7 bases. Looked up from germline, CDR1 is SGHTA and CDR2 is FQGNSA. J lost 2 bases, V lost 5 bases, and 2 bases had no gene match. CDR3 length equals 13 residues. CDR3 nucleotide sequence: TGTGCCAGCAGCCCGGGACTACAAGAGACCCAGTACTTC. Protein product: CASSPGLQETQYF.

The chain couples TRBV28 to TRBJ1-5; 7 positions agree with TRBD1. The CDR3 is 14 residues long. J gave up 7 bases and V 5 bases, and 8 bases lay outside the gene matches. Per the germline V gene, CDR1 is MDHEN and CDR2 is SYDVKM. The CDR3 DNA is TGTGCCAGCAGTCCGCGACAGGGCGGCCAGCCCCAGCATTTT. Its translation: CASSPRQGGQPQHF.

The chain recombines TRBV28 with TRBJ1-2, with D maybe TRBD1 (5 bases). The V gene's germline CDR1 is MDHEN and CDR2 SYDVKM. CDR3 size: 15 residues. Trimming pared 6 bases from V and 4 bases from J, leaving 18 bases between. The CDR3 DNA follows: TGTGCCAGCAGCCTTGGGACTCCCGGGCGCTATGGCTACACCTTC. Its translation is CASSLGTPGRYGYTF.

This clone was found once. The chain couples TRBV5-4 to TRBJ2-2; 10 bases fit TRBD2. J gave up 6 bases and V 6 bases, and 14 bases lay outside the gene matches. Germline V lookup: CDR1 SGHNT, CDR2 YYREEE (reference sequence). There are 17 residues in the CDR3. The CDR3 loop is CASTTALLAGGSGELFF. The CDR3 DNA sequence: TGTGCCAGCACCACTGCGTTGTTAGCGGGAGGTTCCGGGGAGCTGTTTTTT.

V usage is TRBV11-2 and J usage is TRBJ2-3, with 8 positions matching TRBD2. The CDR3 length is 16 residues. V shed 4 bases, J shed 4 bases, and the junction held 10 bases outside the gene matches. Germline V gives CDR1 SGHAT, CDR2 FQNNGV. The CDR3 is CASSYPPGGRSDTQYF. The CDR3 region has the DNA TGTGCCAGCAGCTATCCCCCCGGCGGGAGGTCAGATACGCAGTATTTT.

Remarks on this clone: This specimen includes other DNA sequences encoding the same CDR3. The chain links TRBV5-1 to TRBJ1-1, with a weak D call TRBD1 (5 bases). The CDR3 is 13 amino acids. Germline CDR1 SGHRS, CDR2 YFSETQ. V lost 4 bases to trimming and J lost 4 bases, with 11 bases between them. CDR3 sequence: CASSLSGGTEAFF. CDR3 in DNA: TGCGCCAGCAGCCTCTCCGGGGGCACTGAAGCTTTCTTT.

The chain couples TRBV6-4 to TRBJ2-7; 10 bases match TRBD1. CDR1 is MRHNA, CDR2 SNTAGT, per germline. Losses at the gene ends were 10 bases for V and 3 bases for J; bases not matched to a gene: 6. This CDR3 is built from 13 residues. The CDR3 region has the DNA TGTGCCAATCCCGGGACAGGGGTCTACGAGCAGTACTTC. Protein: CANPGTGVYEQYF.

The chain employs TRBV7-2 and TRBJ2-5; 8 nucleotides align to TRBD2. This CDR3 contains 15 residues. J was trimmed by 2 bases and V by 5 bases; bases with no gene match: 7. Germline V CDR1 and CDR2: SGHTA, FQGNSA. CDR3 sequence (DNA): TGTGCCAGCAGCATCGTGGCTAGCGGGCAAGAGACCCAGTACTTC. Its translation: CASSIVASGQETQYF. The full variable domain, in which reference TRBV7-2 and TRBJ2-5 provide the parts outside the CDR3, is GAGVSQSPSNKVTEKGKDVELRCDPISGHTALYWYRQSLGQGLEFLIYFQGNSAPDKSGLPSDRFSAERTGGSVSTLTIQRTQQEDSAVYLCASSIVASGQETQYFGPGTRLLVL.

CDR3 DNA sequence: TGTGCCAGCAGCTTAGCCAAGCACAATGAGCAGTTCTTC. Encoded protein: CASSLAKHNEQFF. This chain joins TRBV7-9 and TRBJ2-1; D call uncertain. Germline V CDR1 and CDR2: SEHNR, FQNEAQ (reference sequence). The CDR3 spans 13 residues. Trimming pared 0 bases from V and 5 bases from J, leaving 5 bases between.

The chain joins TRBV28 to TRBJ2-5, with TRBD2 identical over 8 bases. The CDR3 spans 15 residues. The V gene end was trimmed by 4 bases and the J gene end by 3 bases; junction bases not matched to a gene: 7. Germline V gene data show CDR1 as MDHEN and CDR2 as SYDVKM. The CDR3, as DNA: TGTGCCAGCAGTTCCCCGACTAGCGTGAAAGAGACCCAGTACTTC. Its translation is CASSSPTSVKETQYF.

Comment on this clone: The junction shows a germline mismatch at one end, possibly a read error. The rearrangement joins TRBV7-9 to TRBJ1-5; D not certain. This CDR3 region has 15 residues. Germline V gives CDR1 SEHNR, CDR2 FQNEAQ (reference sequence). CDR3 loop: CSSSSSEGGNQPQHF. CDR3 nucleotides: TGTTCCAGCAGCTCATCGGAGGGAGGCAATCAGCCCCAGCATTTT.